The entry below gives a single T cell receptor beta chain sequence along with its context. This record belongs to a study of T cells in Graves' hyperthyroidism and ophthalmopathy. Amplification of TCR beta CDR3 regions used RNA as the template. A set of HTBI primers served as the primers for a first-round RT-PCR of the TCR CDR3. TCRdb passed the multiplex PCR reads through MiXCR, listing each CDR3 protein once. This table has approximately 520,000 distinct CDR3 sequences, around 22% appearing once. For ophthalmopathy patients, the Clinical Activity Score was at least 3 and the NOSPECS grade at least 4; duration was under 3 months. CDR1 is SQVTM, CDR2 ANQGSEA, per germline. CDR3 length: 12 residues.

The chain recombines TRBV29-1 with TRBJ1-1, with D possibly matching TRBD1 (6 bases). The receptor comes from a woman aged 25 to 39 with Graves' ophthalmopathy. The sample comprised blood. CDR3 sequence reads: CSYRVVSTEAFF. DNA of the CDR3: TGCAGTTACAGGGTAGTGAGTACTGAAGCTTTCTTT.